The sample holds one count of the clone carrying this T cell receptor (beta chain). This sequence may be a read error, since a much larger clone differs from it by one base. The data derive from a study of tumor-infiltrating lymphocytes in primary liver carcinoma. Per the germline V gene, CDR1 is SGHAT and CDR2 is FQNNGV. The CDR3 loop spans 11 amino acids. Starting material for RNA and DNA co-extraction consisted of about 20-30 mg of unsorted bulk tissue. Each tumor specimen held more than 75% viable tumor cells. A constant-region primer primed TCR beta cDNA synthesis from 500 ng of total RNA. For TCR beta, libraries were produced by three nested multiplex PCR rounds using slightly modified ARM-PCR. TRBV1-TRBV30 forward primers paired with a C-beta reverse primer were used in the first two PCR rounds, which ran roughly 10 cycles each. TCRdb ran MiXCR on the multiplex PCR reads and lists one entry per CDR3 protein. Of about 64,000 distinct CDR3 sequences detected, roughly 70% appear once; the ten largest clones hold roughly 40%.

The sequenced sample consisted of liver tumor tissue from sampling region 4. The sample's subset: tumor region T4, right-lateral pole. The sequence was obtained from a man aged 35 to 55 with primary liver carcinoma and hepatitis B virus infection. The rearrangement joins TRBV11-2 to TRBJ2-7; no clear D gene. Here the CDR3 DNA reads TGTGCCAACAGCGCGACAATCGAGCAGTACTTC. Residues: CANSATIEQYF.